This T cell receptor (beta chain) was found in a study of T-cell reconstitution after alpha-beta-depleted transplantation in children. This clonotype was seen many times. Its antigen is as yet unknown. General study points: Reports say that about two months after transplant, the alpha-beta T cells came out of several hundred graft clones that had expanded. Surviving recipient T cells and thymic progenitors underlay high day-60 TCRbeta diversity in some patients. Newly generated T cells supplied most T-cell counts and diversity one year post-transplant.

The TCRbeta library was prepared with unique molecular identifiers. TCRdb fed the PCR reads into MiXCR, producing one record per CDR3 protein. The repertoire consists of 200,000 or so distinct CDR3 sequences, with roughly 6% occurring once and the leading ten covering roughly 4.5%. V dropped 5 bases and J dropped 3 bases, with 10 bases sitting between them. CDR1 SQVTM and CDR2 ANQGSEA come from the germline V gene. This CDR3 contains 12 residues. Source: PBMCs, taken before TCRalphabeta/CD19-depleted stem cell transplant. This TCR came from a girl in the first two years of life with combined immunodeficiency, due to receive a stem cell transplant. The genes are TRBV29-1 and TRBJ1-2; D is uncertain. The CDR3 DNA reads as TGCAGCGTTTCCGGCGGAGACTATGGCTACACCTTC. It is translated as CSVSGGDYGYTF. Filled out from reference TRBV29-1 and TRBJ1-2, the complete variable domain reads SAVISQKPSRDICQRGTSLTIQCQVDSQVTMMFWYRQQPGQSLTLIATANQGSEATYESGFVIDKFPISRPNLTFSTLTVSNMSPEDSSIYLCSVSGGDYGYTFGSGTRLTVV.